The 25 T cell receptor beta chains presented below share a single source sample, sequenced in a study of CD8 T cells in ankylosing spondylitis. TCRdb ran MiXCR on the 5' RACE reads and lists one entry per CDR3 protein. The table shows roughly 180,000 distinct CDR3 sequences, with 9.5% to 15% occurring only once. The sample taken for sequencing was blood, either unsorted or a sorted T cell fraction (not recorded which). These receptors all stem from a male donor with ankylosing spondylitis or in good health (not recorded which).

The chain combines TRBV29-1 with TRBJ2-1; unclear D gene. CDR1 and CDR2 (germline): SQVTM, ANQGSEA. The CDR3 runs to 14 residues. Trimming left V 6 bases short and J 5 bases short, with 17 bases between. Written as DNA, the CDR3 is TGCAGCGTCTCCGGGTGGGGAAACAACAATGAGCAGTTCTTC. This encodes CSVSGWGNNNEQFF.

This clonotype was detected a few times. The CDR3 DNA reads as TGTGCCAGCAGCCAAGAAACCAAAAACATTCAGTACTTC. Translating it yields CASSQETKNIQYF. This sequence joins TRBV12-3 or TRBV12-4 and TRBJ2-4; D unclear. Trimming left V 6 bases short and J 2 bases short, with 8 bases between. The CDR3 covers 13 residues.

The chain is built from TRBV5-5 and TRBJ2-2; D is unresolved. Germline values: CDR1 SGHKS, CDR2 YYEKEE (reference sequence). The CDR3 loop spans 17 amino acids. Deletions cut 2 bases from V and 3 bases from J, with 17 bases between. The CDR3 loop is CASSFNTDGPDTGELFF. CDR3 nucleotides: TGTGCCAGCAGCTTCAATACCGACGGACCGGACACCGGGGAGCTGTTTTTT.

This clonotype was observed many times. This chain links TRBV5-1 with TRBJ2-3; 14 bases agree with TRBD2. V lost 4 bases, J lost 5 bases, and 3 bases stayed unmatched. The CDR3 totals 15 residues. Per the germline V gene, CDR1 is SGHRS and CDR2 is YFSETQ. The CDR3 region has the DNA TGCGCCAGCAGCCTAGGGACTAGCGGGGGAGATACGCAGTATTTT. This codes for CASSLGTSGGDTQYF.

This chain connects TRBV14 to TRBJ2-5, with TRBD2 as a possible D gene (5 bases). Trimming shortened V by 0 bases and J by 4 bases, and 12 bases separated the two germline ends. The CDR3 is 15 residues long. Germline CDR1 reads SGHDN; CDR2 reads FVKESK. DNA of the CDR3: TGTGCCAGCAGCCAAGATGAGGGTATTTCAGAGACCCAGTACTTC. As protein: CASSQDEGISETQYF.

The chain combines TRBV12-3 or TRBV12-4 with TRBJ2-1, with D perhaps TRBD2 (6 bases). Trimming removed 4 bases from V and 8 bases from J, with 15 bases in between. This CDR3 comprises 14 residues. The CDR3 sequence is CASSSRDFADEQFF. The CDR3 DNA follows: TGTGCCAGCAGTTCCCGGGACTTCGCAGATGAGCAGTTCTTC.

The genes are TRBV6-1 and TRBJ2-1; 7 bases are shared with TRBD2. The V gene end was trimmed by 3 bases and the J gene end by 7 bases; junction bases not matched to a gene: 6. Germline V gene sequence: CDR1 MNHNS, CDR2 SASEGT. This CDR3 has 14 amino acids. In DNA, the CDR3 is TGTGCCAGCAGTGAGCGGGAGAGCTGGAATGAGCAGTTCTTC. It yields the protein CASSERESWNEQFF.

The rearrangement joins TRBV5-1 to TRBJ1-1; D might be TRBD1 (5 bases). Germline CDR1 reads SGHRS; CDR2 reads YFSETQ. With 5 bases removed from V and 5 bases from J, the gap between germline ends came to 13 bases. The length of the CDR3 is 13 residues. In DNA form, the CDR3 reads TGCGCCAGCAGAGGGGAGTGGGGGACTGAAGCTTTCTTT. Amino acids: CASRGEWGTEAFF.

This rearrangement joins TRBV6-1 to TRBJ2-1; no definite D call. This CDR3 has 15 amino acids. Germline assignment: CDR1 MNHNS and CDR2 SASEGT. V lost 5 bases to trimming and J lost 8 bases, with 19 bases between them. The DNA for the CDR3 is TGTGCCAGCAGTCTCTATTCTCAAGAGGCCCATGAGCAGTTCTTC. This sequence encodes CASSLYSQEAHEQFF.

This chain's CDR3 is CASSEASGWDEQFF. The CDR3 bases are TGTGCCAGCAGTGAGGCTAGCGGGTGGGATGAGCAGTTCTTC. This chain uses TRBV6-4 with TRBJ2-1; 8 bases fit TRBD2. Germline V gives CDR1 MRHNA, CDR2 SNTAGT. This CDR3 has 14 residues. V shed 3 bases and J 8 bases; nucleotides not matched to a gene: 6.

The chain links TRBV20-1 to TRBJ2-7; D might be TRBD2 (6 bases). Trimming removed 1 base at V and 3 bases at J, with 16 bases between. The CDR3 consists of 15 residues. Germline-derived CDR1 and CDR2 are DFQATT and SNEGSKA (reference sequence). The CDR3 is CSARAGSKNVYEQYF. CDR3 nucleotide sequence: TGCAGTGCTAGAGCCGGGAGTAAAAATGTCTACGAGCAGTACTTC.

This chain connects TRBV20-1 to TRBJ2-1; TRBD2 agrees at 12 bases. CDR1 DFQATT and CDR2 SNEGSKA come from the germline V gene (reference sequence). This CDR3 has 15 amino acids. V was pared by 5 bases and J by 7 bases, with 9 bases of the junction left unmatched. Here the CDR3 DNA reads TGCAGTGCTCGAATGACTAGCGGGAGAAAAAATGAGCAGTTCTTC. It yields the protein CSARMTSGRKNEQFF.

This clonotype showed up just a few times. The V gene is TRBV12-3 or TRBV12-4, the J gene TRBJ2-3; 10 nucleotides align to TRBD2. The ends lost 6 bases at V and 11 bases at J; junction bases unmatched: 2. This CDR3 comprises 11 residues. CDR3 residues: CASSVAGGQYF. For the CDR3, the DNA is TGTGCCAGCAGCGTAGCGGGGGGGCAGTATTTT.

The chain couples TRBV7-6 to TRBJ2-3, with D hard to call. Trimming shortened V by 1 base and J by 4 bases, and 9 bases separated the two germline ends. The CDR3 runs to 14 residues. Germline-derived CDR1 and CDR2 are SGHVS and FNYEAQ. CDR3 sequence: CASSLVAAPDTQYF. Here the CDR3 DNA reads TGTGCCAGCAGCTTAGTCGCAGCCCCAGATACGCAGTATTTT.

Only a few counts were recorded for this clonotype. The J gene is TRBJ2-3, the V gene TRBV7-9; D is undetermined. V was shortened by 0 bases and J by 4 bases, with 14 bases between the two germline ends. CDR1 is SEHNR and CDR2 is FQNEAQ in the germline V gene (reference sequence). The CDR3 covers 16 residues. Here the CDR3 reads CASSLAQERLADTQYF. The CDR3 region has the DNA TGTGCCAGCAGCTTAGCGCAAGAGCGATTGGCAGATACGCAGTATTTT.

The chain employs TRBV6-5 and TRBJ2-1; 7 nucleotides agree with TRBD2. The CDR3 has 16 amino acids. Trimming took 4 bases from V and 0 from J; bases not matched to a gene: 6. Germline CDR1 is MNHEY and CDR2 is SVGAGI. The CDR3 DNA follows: TGTGCCAGCAGTTCTACTAGCGATTCCTCCTACAATGAGCAGTTCTTC. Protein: CASSSTSDSSYNEQFF.

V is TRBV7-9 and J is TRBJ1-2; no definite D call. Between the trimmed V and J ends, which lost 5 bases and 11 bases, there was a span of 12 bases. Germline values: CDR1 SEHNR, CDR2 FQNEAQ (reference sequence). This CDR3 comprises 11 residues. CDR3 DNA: TGTGCCAGCAGCGACAATCTGGATTACACCTTC. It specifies CASSDNLDYTF. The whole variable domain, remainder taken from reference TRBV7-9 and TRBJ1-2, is DTGVSQNPRHKITKRGQNVTFRCDPISEHNRLYWYRQTLGQGPEFLTYFQNEAQLEKSRLLSDRFSAERPKGSFSTLEIQRTEQGDSAMYLCASSDNLDYTFGSGTRLTVV.

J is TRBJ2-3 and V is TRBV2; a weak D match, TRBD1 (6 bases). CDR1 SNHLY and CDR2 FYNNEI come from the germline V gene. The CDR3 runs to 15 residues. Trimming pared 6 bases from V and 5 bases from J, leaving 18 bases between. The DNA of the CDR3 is TGTGCCAGCAGGAAATGGGGGCCGGCCTTAGATACGCAGTATTTT. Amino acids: CASRKWGPALDTQYF.

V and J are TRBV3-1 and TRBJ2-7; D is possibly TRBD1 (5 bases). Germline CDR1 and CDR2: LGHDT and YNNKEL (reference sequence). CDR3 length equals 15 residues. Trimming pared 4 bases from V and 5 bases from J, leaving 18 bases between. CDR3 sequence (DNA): TGTGCCAGCAGCCCCCAGGGCAGGTTGGTGGACGAGCAGTACTTC. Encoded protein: CASSPQGRLVDEQYF.

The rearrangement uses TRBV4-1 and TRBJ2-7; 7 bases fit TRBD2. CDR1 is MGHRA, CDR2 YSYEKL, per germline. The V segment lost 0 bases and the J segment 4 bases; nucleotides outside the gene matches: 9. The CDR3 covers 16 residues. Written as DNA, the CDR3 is TGCGCCAGCAGCCAAGACGGTGCGGGAGATGGGTACGAGCAGTACTTC. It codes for CASSQDGAGDGYEQYF.

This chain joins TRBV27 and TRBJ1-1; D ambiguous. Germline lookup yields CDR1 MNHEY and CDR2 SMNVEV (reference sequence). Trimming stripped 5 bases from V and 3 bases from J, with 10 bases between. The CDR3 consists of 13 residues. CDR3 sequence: CASSVLRDTEAFF. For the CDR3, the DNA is TGTGCCAGCAGTGTTCTTCGAGACACTGAAGCTTTCTTT.

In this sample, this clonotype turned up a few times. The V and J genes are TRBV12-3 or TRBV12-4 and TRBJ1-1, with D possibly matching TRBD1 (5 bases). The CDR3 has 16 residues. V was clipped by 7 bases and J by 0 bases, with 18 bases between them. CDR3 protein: CASTYLIQDMNTEAFF. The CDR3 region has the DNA TGTGCCAGCACCTACCTAATACAGGATATGAACACTGAAGCTTTCTTT.

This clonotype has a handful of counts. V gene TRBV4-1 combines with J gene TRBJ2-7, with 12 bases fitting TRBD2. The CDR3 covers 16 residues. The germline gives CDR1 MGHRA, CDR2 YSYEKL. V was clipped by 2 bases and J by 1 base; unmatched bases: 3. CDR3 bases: TGCGCCAGCAGCCAAATCGGACTAGCGGGATCCTACGAGCAGTACTTC. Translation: CASSQIGLAGSYEQYF.

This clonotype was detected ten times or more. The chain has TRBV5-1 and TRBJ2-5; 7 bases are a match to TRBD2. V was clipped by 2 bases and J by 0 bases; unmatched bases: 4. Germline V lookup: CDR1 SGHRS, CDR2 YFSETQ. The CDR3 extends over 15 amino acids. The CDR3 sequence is CASSLIAGHQETQYF. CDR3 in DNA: TGCGCCAGCAGCTTAATAGCGGGCCACCAAGAGACCCAGTACTTC.

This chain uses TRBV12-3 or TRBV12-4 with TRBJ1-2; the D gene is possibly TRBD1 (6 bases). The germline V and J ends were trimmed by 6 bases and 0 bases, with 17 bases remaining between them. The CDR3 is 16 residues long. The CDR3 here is CASSSSLGAPNYGYTF. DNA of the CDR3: TGTGCCAGCAGCTCTTCCTTGGGGGCCCCTAACTATGGCTACACCTTC.